At least ten counts were recorded for the clone carrying this T cell receptor (beta chain). This CDR3 contains 13 residues. Deletions cut 10 bases from V and 1 base from J, with 13 bases between. CDR1 is ENHRY and CDR2 is SYGVKD in the germline V gene. This sample was taken from a study of T-cell reconstitution after alpha-beta-depleted transplantation in children. Unique molecular identifiers were incorporated into the prepared TCRbeta library. MiXCR, applied by TCRdb to the PCR reads, yields one record per CDR3 protein. The table includes approximately 210,000 distinct CDR3 sequences, roughly 14% detected once.

The sequencing used PBMCs from the stem cell graft donor, collected from the stem cell graft. The receptor was derived from a human donor who donated a stem cell graft to a child with acute lymphoblastic leukemia. This rearrangement joins TRBV10-3 to TRBJ1-1; TRBD1 is a possible D gene (6 bases). CDR3 in amino acids: CATSGTPNTEAFF. The DNA of the CDR3 is TGTGCCACCTCCGGGACACCGAACACTGAAGCTTTCTTT.